This is a list of T cell receptor beta chains from one sample in a study of untreated major depressive disorder. Sequencing used immunoSEQ multiplex PCR; TCRdb keeps in-frame clones, though not all of them. The sample shows about 27,000 clones, about 90% of them seen only once. The sample comprised CD4+ T cells from PBMCs. These receptors all stem from a woman aged 25 to 39 with major depressive disorder. Each CDR3 is given with its conserved first and last residue. D genes are given only for firm matches. Clone size is stated in some rows and not others, as once, few, many or a class when expanded.

V gene	D gene	clone size	J gene	CDR3 DNA	CDR3 protein
TRBV6-1	.	.	TRBJ1-5	TGTGCCAGCAGTGTTAACGGGGATCAGCCCCAGCATTTT	CASSVNGDQPQHF
TRBV2	TRBD1	.	TRBJ2-7	TGTGCCAGCAGTGGAGTGACAGGGAGTCTCTACGAGCAGTACTTC	CASSGVTGSLYEQYF
TRBV7-9	.	.	TRBJ1-2	TGTGCCAGCAGCTTAGTCGGCGGCAGGGGAAACTATGGCTACACCTTC	CASSLVGGRGNYGYTF
TRBV27	TRBD1	.	TRBJ2-2	TGTGCCAGCAGAGGGACAGGGGCCCCTTACACCGGGGAGCTGTTTTTT	CASRGTGAPYTGELFF
TRBV29-1	.	.	TRBJ1-2	TGCAGCGCCCGAGGGCAATCCAACTATGGCTACACCTTC	CSARGQSNYGYTF
TRBV9	.	once	TRBJ1-1	TGTGCCAGCAGCTCTAGCACGGGGGCAGCTGAAGCTTTCTTT	CASSSSTGAAEAFF
TRBV7-2	.	.	TRBJ2-7	TGTGCCAGCAGCCCCCAAGCGGTGGGGGGCGAGCAGTACTTC	CASSPQAVGGEQYF
TRBV18	TRBD1	.	TRBJ1-2	TGTGCCAGCTCACCAGGGACAGGGCATGGCTACACCTTC	CASSPGTGHGYTF
TRBV6-6	.	.	TRBJ1-3	TGTGCCAGCAGTTACGGTTCCAGGGAGAACACCATATATTTT	CASSYGSRENTIYF
TRBV5-1	TRBD1	.	TRBJ1-4	TGCGCCAGCAGCGTGGGACAGGCTAGCGAAAAACTGTTTTTT	CASSVGQASEKLFF
TRBV27	TRBD1	.	TRBJ1-2	TGTGCCAGCAGTTCGTGGGAGGGACAGGACACAGGAAGGTTTGGCTACACCTTC	CASSSWEGQDTGRFGYTF
TRBV23-1	.	.	TRBJ2-3	TGCGCCAGCAGTCAATCGGACGTCTCATGCACAGATACGCAGTATTTT	CASSQSDVSCTDTQYF
TRBV5-4	TRBD1	once	TRBJ1-1	TGTGCCAGCAGGAAGGGACAGTCGAACACTGAAGCTTTCTTT	CASRKGQSNTEAFF
TRBV7-2	.	.	TRBJ2-7	TGTGCCAGCAGCTTAGGACAGAGAGGCGAGCAGTACTTC	CASSLGQRGEQYF
TRBV5-1	TRBD2	.	TRBJ2-3	TGCGCCAGCAGTTGGACTAGCGGAACAGATACGCAGTATTTT	CASSWTSGTDTQYF
TRBV4-2	.	.	TRBJ1-3	TGTGCCAGCAGCCAAGACTATAATACTGGAAACACCATATATTTT	CASSQDYNTGNTIYF
TRBV5-6	.	.	TRBJ2-5	TGTGCCAGCAGCTCTATACTCTTGGGGGCCCAAGAGACCCAGTACTTC	CASSSILLGAQETQYF
TRBV4-2	TRBD1	few	TRBJ1-2	TGTGCCAGCAGCCAAGATCATCGGCAGGGGGCGCGTGGCTACACCTTC	CASSQDHRQGARGYTF
TRBV6-5	TRBD1	.	TRBJ2-7	TGTGCCAGCGGGACAGGGGCCTCCTACGAGCAGTACTTC	CASGTGASYEQYF
TRBV27	TRBD2	once	TRBJ2-2	TGTGCCAGCAGTCCCCTACTGCGGGGGGGCTCCGGGGAGCTGTTTTTT	CASSPLLRGGSGELFF
TRBV4-2	TRBD2	.	TRBJ2-1	TGTGCCAGCAGCCACGGACTAGCGGGAGGCCGGGGGAATGAGCAGTTCTTC	CASSHGLAGGRGNEQFF
TRBV11-3	.	.	TRBJ2-3	TGTGCCAGCAGCCCCCTCCTTCGGACAGATACAGATACGCAGTATTTT	CASSPLLRTDTDTQYF
TRBV5-1	.	.	TRBJ2-6	TGCGCCAGCAGCTTGGTCGCGGGCTCTGGGGCCAACGTCCTGACTTTC	CASSLVAGSGANVLTF
TRBV28	.	once	TRBJ1-2	TGTGCCAGCAGTTTGAGGTATGGCTACACCTTC	CASSLRYGYTF
TRBV27	TRBD1	.	TRBJ2-3	TGTGCCAGCAGTTTAGTCCCAACAGGGGGATACACAGATACGCAGTATTTT	CASSLVPTGGYTDTQYF
TRBV27	.	.	TRBJ2-3	TGTGCCAGCAGTTTCCGGGACCCCGGCACAGATACGCAGTATTTT	CASSFRDPGTDTQYF
TRBV28	TRBD1	.	TRBJ1-2	TGTGCCAGCAGTCGTCCCGGGACAGGGAACTATGGCTACACCTTC	CASSRPGTGNYGYTF
TRBV28	TRBD2	few	TRBJ2-7	TGTGCCAGCAGTCGAGCGGGGGCTAACTACGAGCAGTACTTC	CASSRAGANYEQYF
TRBV4-2	.	.	TRBJ2-3	TGTGCCAGCAGCCATAGTATGGGAAGTGGGGCAGATACGCAGTATTTT	CASSHSMGSGADTQYF
TRBV2	.	.	TRBJ1-2	TGTGCCAGCATTCCCGGCGTTAACTATGGCTACACCTTC	CASIPGVNYGYTF
TRBV9	.	.	TRBJ2-7	TGTGCCAGCAGCGTAGTATTACCGGGAACAGCCTACGAGCAGTACTTC	CASSVVLPGTAYEQYF
TRBV9	.	.	TRBJ2-7	TGTGCCAGCAGCGCGTCGGACTTGTCCTACGAGCAGTACTTC	CASSASDLSYEQYF
TRBV5-1	.	.	TRBJ1-3	TGCGCCAGCAGCTTTTGGGGCCATGCCGGTCTCTCTGGAAACACCATATATTTT	CASSFWGHAGLSGNTIYF
TRBV4-2	TRBD2	.	TRBJ2-7	TGTGCCAGCAGCCAAGAGTCTAGCGGGAGCTACGAGCAGTACTTC	CASSQESSGSYEQYF
TRBV15	.	.	TRBJ2-7	TGTGCCACCAGCAGAGAGAGGGGGGCCTACGAGCAGTACTTC	CATSRERGAYEQYF
TRBV7-2	.	.	TRBJ2-3	TGTGCCAGCGGGGAGGGGGGCTTGTATACGCAGTATTTT	CASGEGGLYTQYF
TRBV28	.	.	TRBJ1-5	TGTGCCAGCAGTTTATGGGGGCTACGGAAGAGCAATCAGCCCCAGCATTTT	CASSLWGLRKSNQPQHF
TRBV7-3	.	.	TRBJ2-2	TGTGCCAGCTCGTCCCGGGTCGCCGGGGAGCTGTTTTTT	CASSSRVAGELFF
TRBV5-1	.	.	TRBJ2-7	TGCGCCAGCAGCTCATCAGGGGTTTACGAGCAGTACTTC	CASSSSGVYEQYF
TRBV2	TRBD2	.	TRBJ2-1	TGTGCCAGCAGGCACGGGACTAGCGGGGCCAACAATGAGCAGTTCTTC	CASRHGTSGANNEQFF
TRBV13	.	few	TRBJ2-7	TGTGCCAGCAGCTTAGACAGGGACTCCTACGAGCAGTACTTC	CASSLDRDSYEQYF
TRBV4-2	TRBD1	.	TRBJ1-5	TGTGCCAGCAGGGACAGGCAGGGGCCCCAGCATTTT	CASRDRQGPQHF
TRBV28	.	.	TRBJ2-3	TGTGCCAGCAGTTTATGGGCCTCAGATACGCAGTATTTT	CASSLWASDTQYF
TRBV14	.	.	TRBJ1-2	TGTGCCAGCAGCCCCCTCGGGATTCAAGGTGGCTACACCTTC	CASSPLGIQGGYTF
TRBV29-1	.	.	TRBJ2-5	TGCAGCGTTGAAGATCCGACAGCCGCCGGGGAGACCCAGTACTTC	CSVEDPTAAGETQYF
TRBV5-6	.	.	TRBJ1-6	TGTGCCAGCAGCTGGCTCGACAGGTCCAGTTCACCCCTCCACTTT	CASSWLDRSSSPLHF
TRBV4-1	TRBD1	.	TRBJ1-2	TGCGCCAGCAGGCCCCAGGGGGTGATCTTTTATGGCTACACCTTC	CASRPQGVIFYGYTF
TRBV7-3	.	.	TRBJ2-1	TGTGCCAGCAGCTTAACGACTTCCGGAGGGGGGCAGTTCTTC	CASSLTTSGGGQFF
TRBV5-1	TRBD2	.	TRBJ2-5	TGCGCCAGCAGCCCGCCGCGGACTAGCGGGAAGGGGACCCAGTACTTC	CASSPPRTSGKGTQYF
TRBV4-2	TRBD2	.	TRBJ2-1	TGTGCCAGCAGCCATGGACTAGCGGCGTCCCTTTACAATGAGCAGTTCTTC	CASSHGLAASLYNEQFF
TRBV2	.	.	TRBJ1-2	TGTGCCAGCAGTGCAGGGGACTATGGCTACACCTTC	CASSAGDYGYTF